Shown below are 10 T cell receptor beta chains from a single sample sequenced in a study of blood T cell repertoires in COVID-19. The method was immunoSEQ multiplex PCR; TCRdb's version includes in-frame clones alone and lacks a portion of them. There are fewer than 350,000 clones in the sample; around 81% occur only once, and around 2.9% lies in the top ten. Sequences were obtained from peripheral blood. The source is an older woman with active or convalescent COVID-19.

The J gene is TRBJ1-2, the V gene TRBV6-2 or TRBV6-3; TRBD1 matches 10 bases. The V and J ends lost 6 bases and 8 bases, in that order; junction bases with no gene match: 3. Germline V lookup: CDR1 MNHEY, CDR2 SVGEGT. The length of the CDR3 is 12 residues. The CDR3 here is CASSDRGHGYTF. DNA of the CDR3: TGTGCCAGCAGCGACAGGGGGCACGGCTACACCTTC.

The chain is built from TRBV5-1 and TRBJ2-1; the D is unclear. Germline CDR1 SGHRS, CDR2 YFSETQ. V lost 4 bases to trimming and J lost 5 bases, with 13 bases between them. This CDR3 spans 14 amino acids. The CDR3 region is CASSHNGFDNEQFF. As DNA, the CDR3 is TGCGCCAGCAGCCACAACGGGTTCGACAATGAGCAGTTCTTC.

The CDR3 loop reads CASSELAGSNYGYTF. The CDR3 nucleotides are TGCGCCAGCAGCGAATTGGCAGGCAGTAACTATGGCTACACCTTC. The V gene is TRBV5-1, the J gene TRBJ1-2; D uncertain. The CDR3 contains 15 residues. CDR1 and CDR2 from the germline V gene are SGHRS and YFSETQ. V was clipped by 4 bases and J by 1 base, with 14 bases between them.

The chain carries TRBV30 and TRBJ1-6; D call uncertain. Germline loops: CDR1 GTSNPN, CDR2 SVGIG (reference sequence). V lost 4 bases and J 0 bases, leaving 13 bases between the germline ends. The CDR3 has 16 amino acids. CDR3 in DNA: TGTGCCTGGAAATGGGCCTCGAGCTCCTATAATTCACCCCTCCACTTT. Protein: CAWKWASSSYNSPLHF.

The chain joins TRBV4-1 to TRBJ1-2; TRBD1 is a possible D gene (5 bases). Between the trimmed V and J ends, which lost 0 bases and 6 bases, there was a span of 20 bases. The CDR3 length is 17 residues. Germline loops: CDR1 MGHRA, CDR2 YSYEKL. CDR3 DNA: TGCGCCAGCAGCCAAGAGGGCTCCGGGTCCCTGGGGCATGGCTACACCTTC. It specifies CASSQEGSGSLGHGYTF.

To note about this clone: This same CDR3 is encoded by further DNA sequences in the sample. The chain couples TRBV11-2 to TRBJ2-5, with TRBD2 identical over 11 bases. CDR1 SGHAT and CDR2 FQNNGV come from the germline V gene. This CDR3 has 16 amino acids. Trimming took 1 base from V and 1 from J; bases not matched to a gene: 2. The CDR3 reads CASSLGLAGGQETQYF. The CDR3 coding sequence is TGTGCCAGCAGCTTAGGCCTAGCGGGGGGCCAAGAGACCCAGTACTTC.

The chain uses TRBV7-8 and TRBJ1-2; no clear D. Trimming shortened V by 1 base and J by 1 base, and 13 bases separated the two germline ends. CDR3 length: 16 amino acids. CDR1 and CDR2 (germline): SGHVS, FQNEAQ. The CDR3: CASSLVGSGVNYGYTF. In nucleotides, the CDR3 is TGTGCCAGCAGCTTAGTAGGGTCCGGGGTTAACTATGGCTACACCTTC.

This clone was observed once. The chain couples TRBV15 to TRBJ1-5; D possibly corresponds to TRBD1 (6 bases). Looked up from germline, CDR1 is LNHNV and CDR2 is YYDKDF (reference sequence). Deletions cut 3 bases from V and 7 bases from J, with 16 bases between. The CDR3 is 15 amino acids. In DNA, the CDR3 is TGTGCCACCAGCAGGGTGGACAGCCCTAGGCAGCCCCAGCATTTT. Translating gives CATSRVDSPRQPQHF.

The J gene is TRBJ2-7, the V gene TRBV30, with 9 bases lining up with TRBD1. The CDR3 loop spans 14 amino acids. The V and J ends lost 4 bases and 2 bases, in that order; junction bases with no gene match: 6. The germline CDR1 and CDR2 sequences are GTSNPN and SVGIG (reference sequence). CDR3 residues: CAWIEDRGPYEQYF. CDR3 sequence (DNA): TGTGCCTGGATAGAGGACAGGGGCCCCTACGAGCAGTACTTC.

The chain recombines TRBV19 with TRBJ1-2; D uncertain. Deletions cut 5 bases from V and 1 base from J, with 11 bases between. The CDR3 loop spans 14 amino acids. The germline V gene has CDR1 LNHDA and CDR2 SQIVND (reference sequence). The chain's CDR3 is CASSVGQNNYGYTF. The CDR3 DNA is TGTGCCAGTAGTGTAGGCCAGAATAACTATGGCTACACCTTC.